Detailed here is one T cell receptor (beta chain). Its antigen is currently unknown. CDR3 length: 17 residues. The germline V gene encodes CDR1 SGHDN and CDR2 FVKESK. V shed 1 base and J shed 4 bases, with 17 bases lying between them. These data are taken from a study of cytomegalovirus exposure and HLA in healthy donors. Broader study findings: Later on, an analysis tied approximately 17,000 TCR beta sequences to HLA alleles at 0.05 false discovery rate. The study reported that TCR beta sequences accurately predicted HLA-A and HLA-B alleles in most subjects. Differences between HLA loci emerged in a later analysis of TCR association rates, with DRB1 most and HLA-C fewest.

Both 60 Vbeta primers and 13 Jbeta primers went into the PCR. Generated by immunoSEQ multiplex PCR, the TCRdb table keeps only in-frame clones and is missing some. The sample lists 90,000 to 110,000 clones; approximately 79% were seen once. The clonotype comes from a man aged 25 to 45 in good health and CMV-seropositive. Sequences were obtained from PBMCs. This chain uses TRBV14 with TRBJ2-1; no clear D gene. CDR3 coding DNA: TGTGCCAGCAGCCAAGGAAAGGAAGCTAGACTTTACAATGAGCAGTTCTTC. Translated: CASSQGKEARLYNEQFF.